Presented here are 27 T cell receptor beta chains from one specimen sequenced in a study of T cell responses to AZD1222 COVID-19 vaccine. The method was immunoSEQ multiplex PCR; TCRdb's version includes in-frame clones alone and lacks a portion of them. The table records 130,000 to 150,000 clones, about 92% of them present only once. Source: peripheral blood, taken on day 0 of AZD1222 vaccination. The receptors here all came from an adult in good health.

The J gene is TRBJ2-2, the V gene TRBV19; TRBD1 aligns across 7 bases. Germline lookup yields CDR1 LNHDA and CDR2 SQIVND (reference sequence). V dropped 4 bases and J dropped 2; count of bases not matched to a gene: 7. The CDR3 loop spans 16 amino acids. Here the CDR3 reads CASSKLGTVNTGELFF. CDR3 bases: TGTGCCAGTAGTAAGCTCGGGACAGTCAACACCGGGGAGCTGTTTTTT.

The chain links TRBV18 to TRBJ1-1, with 12 bases matching TRBD1. The CDR3 is 18 residues long. V lost 0 bases and J lost 1; bases outside the gene matches: 6. Germline lookup yields CDR1 KGHSH and CDR2 LQKENI. This CDR3 reads CASSPPGQGARSNTEAFF. The CDR3 bases are TGTGCCAGCTCACCACCGGGACAGGGGGCCAGATCGAACACTGAAGCTTTCTTT.

The chain links TRBV6-5 to TRBJ1-3; D gene unclear. CDR3 length: 15 residues. V gave up 0 bases and J gave up 0 bases, with 6 bases separating them. The germline CDR1 and CDR2 sequences are MNHEY and SVGAGI. CDR3 protein: CASSYSISSGNTIYF. For the CDR3, the DNA is TGTGCCAGCAGTTACTCGATAAGCTCTGGAAACACCATATATTTT.

This chain links TRBV2 with TRBJ1-5, with 10 bases aligning to TRBD1. CDR1 and CDR2 (germline): SNHLY, FYNNEI. V dropped 4 bases and J dropped 0; count of bases not matched to a gene: 6. The CDR3 contains 17 residues. For the CDR3, the DNA is TGTGCCAGCAGTGGGACAGGGGGAACCCTTAGCAATCAGCCCCAGCATTTT. It specifies CASSGTGGTLSNQPQHF. Supplemented by reference TRBV2 and TRBJ1-5, the full variable domain reads EPEVTQTPSHQVTQMGQEVILRCVPISNHLYFYWYRQILGQKVEFLVSFYNNEISEKSEIFDDQFSVERPDGSNFTLKIRSTKLEDSAMYFCASSGTGGTLSNQPQHFGDGTRLSIL.

This clone occurred once. The chain is built from TRBV11-2 and TRBJ2-2; 10 bases match TRBD2. J lost 1 base, V lost 4 bases, and 0 bases had no gene match. Per germline, CDR1 SGHAT and CDR2 FQNNGV. The CDR3 has 15 residues. CDR3 in DNA: TGTGCCAGCAGCTGGACTAGCGGGAACACCGGGGAGCTGTTTTTT. Protein product: CASSWTSGNTGELFF. Drawing the rest from reference TRBV11-2 and TRBJ2-2, the complete variable domain is EAGVAQSPRYKIIEKRQSVAFWCNPISGHATLYWYQQILGQGPKLLIQFQNNGVVDDSQLPKDRFSAERLKGVDSTLKIQPAKLEDSAVYLCASSWTSGNTGELFFGEGSRLTVL.

The genes are TRBV19 and TRBJ1-5; 7 positions agree with TRBD1. The CDR3 covers 15 residues. Germline values: CDR1 LNHDA, CDR2 SQIVND (reference sequence). The trim removed 2 bases at V and 5 bases at J, leaving 6 bases unmatched. CDR3 coding DNA: TGTGCCAGTAGTATATTCAGGGGGGACTATCAGCCCCAGCATTTT. Its protein is CASSIFRGDYQPQHF.

This chain links TRBV25-1 with TRBJ1-4; D may be TRBD1 (5 bases). V shed 5 bases and J shed 1 base, with 14 bases lying between them. CDR1 MGHDK and CDR2 SYGVNS come from the germline V gene. This CDR3 has 16 residues. The CDR3 loop reads CASSPPRDGTNEKLFF. In nucleotides, the CDR3 is TGTGCCAGCAGTCCGCCTAGGGACGGAACTAATGAAAAACTGTTTTTT.

The chain joins TRBV30 to TRBJ2-1, with 13 bases aligning to TRBD2. Germline V gives CDR1 GTSNPN, CDR2 SVGIG (reference sequence). This CDR3 region has 14 residues. Unmatched junction bases numbered 2, after V lost 0 bases and J lost 9 bases. Written as DNA, the CDR3 is TGTGCCTGGAGTGTACTAGCGGGAGGGGGTGAGCAGTTCTTC. This codes for CAWSVLAGGGEQFF. The full variable domain, with the rest looked up from reference TRBV30 and TRBJ2-1, is SQTIHQWPATLVQPVGSPLSLECTVEGTSNPNLYWYRQAAGRGLQLLFYSVGIGQISSEVPQNLSASRPQDRQFILSSKKLLLSDSGFYLCAWSVLAGGGEQFFGPGTRLTVL.

The J gene is TRBJ1-2, the V gene TRBV5-1; 9 nucleotides align to TRBD1. With V trimmed by 5 bases and J by 4 bases, 6 bases remained unmatched. The CDR3 runs to 14 residues. Germline CDR1 is SGHRS and CDR2 is YFSETQ. CDR3 nucleotide sequence: TGCGCCAGCAGAACAGGGGGCGAGAGCTATGGCTACACCTTC. Translated: CASRTGGESYGYTF.

The V gene is TRBV5-6, the J gene TRBJ2-7; D unclear. CDR3 length: 15 amino acids. V lost 0 bases and J lost 0, with 10 bases in between. Per germline, CDR1 SGHDT and CDR2 YYEEEE. CDR3 region: CASSLVRQSSYEQYF. The CDR3 DNA is TGTGCCAGCAGCTTGGTCCGTCAAAGCTCCTACGAGCAGTACTTC.

V gene TRBV5-5 combines with J gene TRBJ2-3, with D possibly being TRBD1 (7 bases). Germline V gene data show CDR1 as SGHKS and CDR2 as YYEKEE (reference sequence). CDR3 length: 15 amino acids. V was pared by 6 bases and J by 1 base, with 15 bases between. As DNA, the CDR3 is TGTGCCAGCATTCCAACCAGGGGGGGCACAGATACGCAGTATTTT. Its protein product is CASIPTRGGTDTQYF.

This chain joins TRBV18 and TRBJ1-6, with a tentative D call TRBD1 (6 bases). The germline V and J ends were trimmed by 3 bases and 8 bases, with 11 bases remaining between them. This CDR3 is built from 14 residues. Germline V gene data show CDR1 as KGHSH and CDR2 as LQKENI. This CDR3 reads CASSPGQSYSPLHF. The CDR3 DNA reads as TGTGCCAGCTCACCTGGACAGTCCTATTCACCCCTCCACTTT.

Here the CDR3 reads CASSSDRAPYEQYF. For the CDR3, the DNA is TGCGCCAGCAGCTCAGACAGGGCCCCCTACGAGCAGTACTTC. The chain links TRBV5-1 to TRBJ2-7; TRBD1 matches at 7 bases. V was clipped by 3 bases and J by 2 bases; unmatched bases: 5. CDR1 and CDR2 (germline): SGHRS, YFSETQ. CDR3 length: 14 residues.

In its sample, this clone was seen once. V and J are TRBV2 and TRBJ1-2, with TRBD1 matching 10 bases. This CDR3 has 16 residues. J was trimmed by 4 bases and V by 4 bases; bases with no gene match: 9. Germline V gene data show CDR1 as SNHLY and CDR2 as FYNNEI. This chain's CDR3 is CASSGTRTGGTYGYTF. Here the CDR3 DNA reads TGTGCCAGCAGTGGAACGAGGACAGGGGGAACCTATGGCTACACCTTC. Filled out from reference TRBV2 and TRBJ1-2, the complete variable domain reads EPEVTQTPSHQVTQMGQEVILRCVPISNHLYFYWYRQILGQKVEFLVSFYNNEISEKSEIFDDQFSVERPDGSNFTLKIRSTKLEDSAMYFCASSGTRTGGTYGYTFGSGTRLTVV.

The chain recombines TRBV27 with TRBJ1-6; no clear D. This CDR3 region has 14 residues. Looked up from germline, CDR1 is MNHEY and CDR2 is SMNVEV (reference sequence). The V and J ends lost 5 bases and 3 bases respectively, with 8 bases between them. The CDR3: CASSVADYNSPLHF. The CDR3 bases are TGTGCCAGCAGTGTCGCGGACTATAATTCACCCCTCCACTTT.

This chain joins TRBV6-2 or TRBV6-3 and TRBJ2-2, with D unclear. The CDR3 length is 16 residues. Trimming left V 0 bases short and J 2 bases short, with 10 bases between. Germline V lookup: CDR1 MNHEY, CDR2 SVGEGT. This CDR3 reads CASSYSGRANTGELFF. CDR3 DNA sequence: TGTGCCAGCAGTTACTCAGGCAGAGCCAACACCGGGGAGCTGTTTTTT.

The rearrangement joins TRBV10-3 to TRBJ1-1, with 7 positions matching TRBD1. Per the germline V gene, CDR1 is ENHRY and CDR2 is SYGVKD. This CDR3 contains 15 residues. With 3 bases clipped from V and 5 bases from J, the junction kept 9 bases outside the gene matches. CDR3 loop: CAISEPQGEDTEAFF. The CDR3 DNA follows: TGTGCCATCAGTGAACCCCAGGGGGAAGATACTGAAGCTTTCTTT.

The genes are TRBV5-1 and TRBJ1-1, with D hard to call. Germline V gene sequence: CDR1 SGHRS, CDR2 YFSETQ. The length of the CDR3 is 12 residues. Trimming cost V 2 bases and J 9 bases, with 11 bases left between them. Written as DNA, the CDR3 is TGCGCCAGCAGCTTAGACCCCCTAAAAGCTTTCTTT. Its protein is CASSLDPLKAFF. The whole variable domain, remainder taken from reference TRBV5-1 and TRBJ1-1, is KAGVTQTPRYLIKTRGQQVTLSCSPISGHRSVSWYQQTPGQGLQFLFEYFSETQRNKGNFPGRFSGRQFSNSRSEMNVSTLELGDSALYLCASSLDPLKAFFGQGTRLTVV.

CDR3 sequence reads: CASSYGLVEAFF. The CDR3 nucleotides read TGTGCCAGCAGCTACGGCCTCGTTGAAGCTTTCTTT. The chain couples TRBV6-5 to TRBJ1-1; unclear D gene. CDR1 and CDR2 (germline): MNHEY, SVGAGI. Trimming shortened V by 6 bases and J by 7 bases, and 12 bases separated the two germline ends. This CDR3 has 12 residues.

V and J are TRBV4-1 and TRBJ2-1; 10 bases fit TRBD2. Germline trimming cut 6 bases from V and 7 bases from J; bases unmatched to any gene: 12. Germline lookup yields CDR1 MGHRA and CDR2 YSYEKL. The CDR3 runs to 16 residues. The CDR3 DNA is TGCGCCAGCAGAGAAACAGCGGGGGGGGCGGAAAATGAGCAGTTCTTC. Protein sequence: CASRETAGGAENEQFF.

The V gene is TRBV7-9, the J gene TRBJ1-2; 9 bases match TRBD1. The CDR3 runs to 16 residues. Germline CDR1 and CDR2: SEHNR and FQNEAQ (reference sequence). Trimming took 4 bases from V and 1 from J; bases not matched to a gene: 7. The chain's CDR3 is CASSSHRDRVNYGYTF. DNA for the CDR3: TGTGCCAGCAGCTCTCACCGGGACAGGGTTAACTATGGCTACACCTTC.

V is TRBV5-5 and J is TRBJ1-1; D unresolved. V lost 1 base and J 3 bases, leaving 10 bases between the germline ends. This CDR3 has 14 residues. The germline gives CDR1 SGHKS, CDR2 YYEKEE (reference sequence). The CDR3 sequence is CASSLTSRDTEAFF. The CDR3 DNA is TGTGCCAGCAGCTTGACGTCGAGGGACACTGAAGCTTTCTTT.

V and J are TRBV4-1 and TRBJ1-3; 12 bases agree with TRBD1. Germline trimming cut 3 bases from V and 8 bases from J; bases unmatched to any gene: 8. CDR3 size: 16 residues. CDR1 MGHRA and CDR2 YSYEKL come from the germline V gene. CDR3 protein: CASSQGGTGGWDTIYF. As DNA, the CDR3 is TGCGCCAGCAGCCAGGGAGGGACAGGGGGCTGGGACACCATATATTTT.

The genes are TRBV2 and TRBJ2-3, with unresolved D. In germline, CDR1 is SNHLY, CDR2 FYNNEI. The CDR3 is made up of 16 amino acids. Trimming took off 6 bases at V and 1 base at J, with 17 bases between the two ends. CDR3 region: CASSPGPNHRTDTQYF. Here the CDR3 DNA reads TGTGCCAGCAGCCCTGGGCCTAACCATCGCACAGATACGCAGTATTTT.

This rearrangement joins TRBV6-1 to TRBJ1-1; maybe TRBD1 (5 bases). The length of the CDR3 is 15 residues. With 2 bases removed from V and 1 base from J, the gap between germline ends came to 11 bases. Germline lookup yields CDR1 MNHNS and CDR2 SASEGT. CDR3 in amino acids: CASSERGAGNTEAFF. DNA of the CDR3: TGTGCCAGCAGTGAAAGAGGGGCCGGGAACACTGAAGCTTTCTTT.

The J gene is TRBJ1-2, the V gene TRBV18; TRBD1 agrees at 8 bases. Germline values: CDR1 KGHSH, CDR2 LQKENI. The CDR3 sequence is 15 residues long. Trimming cost V 4 bases and J 2 bases; bases outside gene matches: 6. The CDR3 DNA is TGTGCCAGCTCACAATCCAGGGGGCTGAACTATGGCTACACCTTC. This encodes CASSQSRGLNYGYTF.

The chain joins TRBV19 to TRBJ1-1; D not certain. V lost 9 bases, J lost 0 bases, and 17 bases lay in between. Germline lookup yields CDR1 LNHDA and CDR2 SQIVND (reference sequence). This CDR3 comprises 15 residues. The CDR3 sequence is CASSRAGTLNTEAFF. The DNA for the CDR3 is TGTGCCAGCTCCCGGGCGGGCACCTTGAACACTGAAGCTTTCTTT.